This entry lists 29 T cell receptor beta chains sequenced from one sample in a study of technical replicates of blood from several donors. Using immunoSEQ multiplex PCR, the repertoire was profiled, and TCRdb retains in-frame clones only, with some absent. The sample lists 50,000 to 70,000 clones; around nine tenths were seen once. The sample taken for sequencing was PBMCs. These receptors were collected from a human donor in good health. Some clones in this sample may be carry-over from other donors' samples.

The chain couples TRBV18 to TRBJ1-5, with no clear D. The CDR3 spans 13 residues. Trimming took 3 bases from V and 6 from J, leaving 9 bases between them. Germline V gene sequence: CDR1 KGHSH, CDR2 LQKENI. CDR3 amino acids: CASSPAEGQPQHF. The CDR3 DNA follows: TGTGCCAGCTCACCGGCGGAGGGTCAGCCCCAGCATTTT.

This chain connects TRBV18 to TRBJ2-7; no clear D gene. With 1 base removed from V and 0 bases from J, the gap between germline ends came to 10 bases. The CDR3 spans 15 residues. CDR1 and CDR2 (germline): KGHSH, LQKENI. The CDR3 sequence: CASSPRQFSSYEQYF. DNA for the CDR3: TGTGCCAGCTCACCACGGCAGTTCAGCTCCTACGAGCAGTACTTC. The full variable domain, rest sourced from reference TRBV18 and TRBJ2-7, is NAGVMQNPRHLVRRRGQEARLRCSPMKGHSHVYWYRQLPEEGLKFMVYLQKENIIDESGMPKERFSAEFPKEGPSILRIQQVVRGDSAAYFCASSPRQFSSYEQYFGPGTRLTVT.

This chain connects TRBV7-2 to TRBJ2-7; D is perhaps TRBD1 (5 bases). The CDR3 loop spans 14 amino acids. CDR1 is SGHTA, CDR2 FQGNSA, per germline. The V gene lost 1 base and the J gene lost 0 bases, with 7 bases spanning the gap. This CDR3 reads CASSLDRSSYEQYF. DNA of the CDR3: TGTGCCAGCAGCTTAGACAGGAGCTCCTACGAGCAGTACTTC. Based on the CDR3 plus reference TRBV7-2 and TRBJ2-7, the full variable domain is GAGVSQSPSNKVTEKGKDVELRCDPISGHTALYWYRQSLGQGLEFLIYFQGNSAPDKSGLPSDRFSAERTGGSVSTLTIQRTQQEDSAVYLCASSLDRSSYEQYFGPGTRLTVT.

This chain links TRBV7-9 with TRBJ1-5; 9 bases fit TRBD1. Per germline, CDR1 SEHNR and CDR2 FQNEAQ (reference sequence). The CDR3 loop spans 15 amino acids. The V and J ends lost 4 bases and 6 bases, in that order; junction bases with no gene match: 7. The CDR3 spells CASSSGQGNAQPQHF. CDR3 DNA: TGTGCCAGCAGCTCAGGACAGGGGAACGCTCAGCCCCAGCATTTT.

This clone was observed a few times. This chain uses TRBV4-3 with TRBJ2-7; 10 nucleotides align to TRBD1. This CDR3 contains 15 residues. Losses at the gene ends were 0 bases for V and 7 bases for J; bases not matched to a gene: 6. Per germline, CDR1 LGHNA and CDR2 YSLEER. The CDR3 sequence is CASSQDRGQGWEQYF. The CDR3 region has the DNA TGCGCCAGCAGCCAAGATCGGGGACAGGGGTGGGAGCAGTACTTC.

The gene calls are TRBV7-2 and TRBJ2-7; 8 nucleotides agree with TRBD1. With V trimmed by 6 bases and J by 2 bases, 6 bases remained unmatched. The CDR3 has 14 amino acids. Looked up from germline, CDR1 is SGHTA and CDR2 is FQGNSA. The CDR3 reads CASRGQASPYEQYF. The CDR3 DNA reads as TGTGCCAGCAGGGGACAGGCTTCGCCCTACGAGCAGTACTTC.

The chain joins TRBV2 to TRBJ2-3, with D tentatively TRBD1 (5 bases). CDR1 SNHLY and CDR2 FYNNEI come from the germline V gene. The V end was cut by 4 bases, the J end by 1 base, with 6 bases between. CDR3 length equals 13 residues. This CDR3 reads CASSVGRTDTQYF. In DNA form, the CDR3 reads TGTGCCAGCAGTGTGGGGCGCACAGATACGCAGTATTTT.

The CDR3 nucleotides are TGTGCCAGCTTACGGACAGAAACTGGAAACACCATATATTTT. Protein: CASLRTETGNTIYF. The rearrangement joins TRBV18 to TRBJ1-3, with a tentative D call TRBD1 (6 bases). V gave up 7 bases and J gave up 2 bases, with 12 bases separating them. The CDR3 spans 14 residues. CDR1 and CDR2 from the germline V gene are KGHSH and LQKENI.

The rearrangement uses TRBV7-9 and TRBJ2-3, with unresolved D. CDR1 is SEHNR and CDR2 is FQNEAQ in the germline V gene (reference sequence). V shed 4 bases and J shed 4 bases, with 6 bases lying between them. The CDR3 extends over 12 amino acids. For the CDR3, the DNA is TGTGCCAGCAGCTACCTAGCAGATACGCAGTATTTT. This encodes CASSYLADTQYF.

This clone was detected once. The rearrangement joins TRBV18 to TRBJ1-2; possibly TRBD1 for D (6 bases). Trimming stripped 1 base from V and 6 bases from J, with 12 bases between. The CDR3 is 14 residues long. The germline CDR1 and CDR2 sequences are KGHSH and LQKENI. This chain's CDR3 is CASSPLGQPNGYTF. Written as DNA, the CDR3 is TGTGCCAGCTCACCACTTGGACAGCCGAATGGCTACACCTTC.

This clone was observed a handful of times. The chain employs TRBV6-5 and TRBJ1-6; D ambiguous. Germline V gene data show CDR1 as MNHEY and CDR2 as SVGAGI. Between the trimmed V and J ends, which lost 5 bases and 10 bases, there was a span of 9 bases. CDR3 size: 12 residues. CDR3 amino acids: CASSTTRSPLHF. In DNA, the CDR3 is TGTGCCAGCAGTACGACAAGATCACCCCTCCACTTT.

The rearrangement joins TRBV11-3 to TRBJ2-1; unclear D gene. Germline loops: CDR1 SGHNT, CDR2 YENEEA. Trimming removed 5 bases at V and 10 bases at J, with 12 bases between. CDR3 length equals 12 residues. CDR3 sequence reads: CASSTGEREQFF. In DNA, the CDR3 is TGTGCCAGCAGCACCGGAGAAAGAGAGCAGTTCTTC.

This chain joins TRBV7-2 and TRBJ2-7; 10 positions match TRBD2. The V gene's germline CDR1 is SGHTA and CDR2 FQGNSA. After removal of 1 base from V and 3 bases from J, the junction contained 3 bases not matched to a gene. The CDR3 spans 15 residues. The CDR3 DNA reads as TGTGCCAGCAGCTTAGGAACTAGCGGGGTCTACGAGCAGTACTTC. Protein sequence: CASSLGTSGVYEQYF.

This clone was picked up a small number of times. This chain uses TRBV28 with TRBJ2-7; 11 bases are a match to TRBD2. Germline CDR1 reads MDHEN; CDR2 reads SYDVKM. This CDR3 region has 15 residues. V gave up 3 bases and J gave up 4 bases; unmatched junction bases: 5. The CDR3 sequence is CASSFTSGSQYEQYF. The CDR3 DNA sequence: TGTGCCAGCAGTTTTACTAGCGGGAGTCAATACGAGCAGTACTTC.

This clone was seen a handful of times. The chain is built from TRBV13 and TRBJ2-7, with 10 positions matching TRBD2. Germline CDR1 PRHDT, CDR2 FYEKMQ (reference sequence). Trimming at V came to 7 bases and at J to 5 bases, leaving 8 bases not matched to a gene. This CDR3 comprises 14 residues. For the CDR3, the DNA is TGTGCCAGCATCAGAGCGGGAGGGCCGAACGAGCAGTACTTC. This encodes CASIRAGGPNEQYF.

V and J are TRBV7-6 and TRBJ2-7; 9 bases map to TRBD1. Losses at the gene ends were 5 bases for V and 3 bases for J; bases not matched to a gene: 11. Per the germline V gene, CDR1 is SGHVS and CDR2 is FNYEAQ. The CDR3 runs to 16 residues. CDR3 in amino acids: CASSSIYRGHIYEQYF. The CDR3 coding sequence is TGTGCCAGCAGCAGCATTTACAGGGGGCATATCTACGAGCAGTACTTC.

J is TRBJ1-2 and V is TRBV2; D unresolved. The CDR3 runs to 13 residues. The V and J ends lost 5 bases and 6 bases respectively, with 13 bases between them. Germline V gives CDR1 SNHLY, CDR2 FYNNEI. DNA of the CDR3: TGTGCCAGCAGTCGGTCTGCTTTGGATGGCTACACCTTC. Protein: CASSRSALDGYTF.

The chain has TRBV19 and TRBJ1-1; 8 bases agree with TRBD1. The CDR3 consists of 13 residues. Looked up from germline, CDR1 is LNHDA and CDR2 is SQIVND (reference sequence). V was pared by 5 bases and J by 4 bases, with 3 bases of the junction left unmatched. CDR3 sequence: CASSQGAGTEAFF. Here the CDR3 DNA reads TGTGCCAGTAGTCAGGGGGCAGGCACTGAAGCTTTCTTT. Together with reference TRBV19 and TRBJ1-1, the CDR3 gives the full variable domain: DGGITQSPKYLFRKEGQNVTLSCEQNLNHDAMYWYRQDPGQGLRLIYYSQIVNDFQKGDIAEGYSVSREKKESFPLTVTSAQKNPTAFYLCASSQGAGTEAFFGQGTRLTVV.

The chain has TRBV5-1 and TRBJ1-6, with D unclear. The ends were cut back, 0 bases at V and 5 bases at J, with 9 bases in the middle. The CDR3 length is 15 residues. Germline V gives CDR1 SGHRS, CDR2 YFSETQ. The CDR3 reads CASSLATQNNSPLHF. The CDR3 DNA sequence: TGCGCCAGCAGCTTGGCCACACAGAATAATTCACCCCTCCACTTT.

This clone came up once. The chain carries TRBV30 and TRBJ2-2; TRBD1 matches 8 bases. This CDR3 region has 15 residues. Germline assignment: CDR1 GTSNPN and CDR2 SVGIG (reference sequence). Losses at the gene ends were 7 bases for V and 5 bases for J; bases not matched to a gene: 12. CDR3 in amino acids: CASSHPDRATGELFF. The CDR3, as DNA: TGTGCCTCTTCGCACCCGGACAGGGCAACCGGGGAGCTGTTTTTT.

The V and J genes are TRBV7-6 and TRBJ1-5; maybe TRBD1 (5 bases). The germline CDR1 and CDR2 sequences are SGHVS and FNYEAQ. V lost 4 bases, J lost 2 bases, and 12 bases lay in between. The CDR3 contains 15 residues. The chain's CDR3 is CASSSGPGGNQPQHF. For the CDR3, the DNA is TGTGCCAGCAGCTCGGGGCCGGGGGGCAATCAGCCCCAGCATTTT.

The V call is TRBV6-5, the J call TRBJ2-2, with D possibly matching TRBD2 (6 bases). Germline assignment: CDR1 MNHEY and CDR2 SVGAGI. V was pared by 8 bases and J by 6 bases, with 10 bases between. CDR3 length: 12 residues. CDR3: CASQRRAGELFF. The CDR3 nucleotides read TGTGCCAGCCAGCGGAGGGCCGGGGAGCTGTTTTTT.

The chain couples TRBV4-3 to TRBJ2-1; D may be TRBD2 (6 bases). CDR1 and CDR2 from the germline V gene are LGHNA and YSLEER. This CDR3 is built from 14 residues. V was shortened by 0 bases and J by 13 bases, with 16 bases between the two germline ends. In nucleotides, the CDR3 is TGCGCCAGCAGCCAAGATCGGTTTGGAGGGGATCAGTTCTTC. Residues: CASSQDRFGGDQFF.

The V and J genes are TRBV4-2 and TRBJ1-5; 7 nucleotides align to TRBD1. V lost 0 bases and J lost 1; bases outside the gene matches: 9. This CDR3 is built from 18 residues. The V gene's germline CDR1 is LGHNA and CDR2 YNFKEQ. The CDR3 loop reads CASSQEGTGALSNQPQHF. CDR3 in DNA: TGTGCCAGCAGCCAAGAAGGCACAGGGGCCTTAAGCAATCAGCCCCAGCATTTT.

This clone was observed a single time. The chain uses TRBV5-5 and TRBJ1-4, with 9 bases matching TRBD1. The J segment lost 8 bases and the V segment lost 4 bases, leaving 6 bases of the junction unmatched. Germline V lookup: CDR1 SGHKS, CDR2 YYEKEE (reference sequence). This CDR3 comprises 14 residues. The chain's CDR3 is CASSLTGGREKLFF. The CDR3 DNA follows: TGTGCCAGCAGCCTTACAGGGGGCCGGGAAAAACTGTTTTTT.

V gene TRBV4-1 combines with J gene TRBJ2-7, with TRBD2 matching 9 bases. CDR3 length: 19 amino acids. Germline CDR1 reads MGHRA; CDR2 reads YSYEKL. J was trimmed by 0 bases and V by 1 base; bases with no gene match: 13. This CDR3 reads CASSQGVVLAGISSYEQYF. CDR3 DNA: TGCGCCAGCAGCCAAGGGGTTGTGCTAGCGGGAATAAGCTCCTACGAGCAGTACTTC.

CDR3 DNA: TGTGCCAGCAGTGACGGCAGTCACAATGAGCAGTTCTTC. Encoded protein: CASSDGSHNEQFF. J is TRBJ2-1 and V is TRBV6-4, with D unclear. This CDR3 region has 13 residues. In germline, CDR1 is MRHNA, CDR2 SNTAGT. Trimming shortened V by 2 bases and J by 5 bases, and 7 bases separated the two germline ends.

This chain links TRBV6-1 with TRBJ1-5; D unclear. CDR1 is MNHNS, CDR2 SASEGT, per germline. Trimming stripped 2 bases from V and 7 bases from J, with 12 bases between. The CDR3 runs to 14 residues. The CDR3 DNA reads as TGTGCCAGCAGTGAATTCACCGGGAAGCAGCCCCAGCATTTT. Encoded protein: CASSEFTGKQPQHF.

The CDR3 sequence is CASSVVTGGGYTF. The CDR3 bases are TGTGCCAGCAGCGTAGTCACAGGGGGTGGCTACACCTTC. The chain joins TRBV9 to TRBJ1-2, with 8 bases lining up with TRBD1. V lost 0 bases to trimming and J lost 7 bases; unmatched junction nucleotides: 2. The CDR3 is 13 residues long. The germline V gene has CDR1 SGDLS and CDR2 YYNGEE.